The sequence of this T cell receptor beta chain was determined in a study of CD4 T cells in relation to SARS-CoV-2 and coronaviruses. Study-wide findings and caveats: The assay detects memory recall responses, not culture-primed primary responses.

As for this clone: Its antigen is undetermined.

CDR1 and CDR2 (germline): SGHRS, YFSETQ. V lost 0 bases, J lost 4 bases, and 2 bases stayed unmatched. The CDR3 spans 15 residues. Sequenced by immunoSEQ multiplex PCR; TCRdb stores in-frame clones only, minus some. Of approximately 70,000 clones listed, over 85% were seen once; the top ten hold under 0.3%. The unexposed donors gave CD4+ T cells in about 2011-2019, prior to COVID-19. This TCR was sampled from a human donor in good health. The sequencing sample was made of naive CD4+ T cells from PBMCs. Subset meaning: naive CD4+ T cells isolated by negative enrichment. The chain carries TRBV5-1 and TRBJ1-4, with TRBD1 matching over 8 bases. CDR3 bases: TGCGCCAGCAGCTTGGGGACAGGGCTTAATGAAAAACTGTTTTTT. Translated, it gives CASSLGTGLNEKLFF.